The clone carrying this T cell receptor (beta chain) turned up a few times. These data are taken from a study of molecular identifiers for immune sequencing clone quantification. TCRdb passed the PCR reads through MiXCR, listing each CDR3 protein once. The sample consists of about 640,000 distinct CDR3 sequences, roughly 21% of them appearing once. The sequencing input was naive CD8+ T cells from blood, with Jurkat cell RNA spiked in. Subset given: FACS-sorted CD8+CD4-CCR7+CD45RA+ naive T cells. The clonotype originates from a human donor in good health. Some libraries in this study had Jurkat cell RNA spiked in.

The CDR3 loop reads CASSYGQGLEQYF. CDR3 coding DNA: TGTGCCAGCAGTTACGGCCAGGGGCTCGAGCAGTACTTC. J is TRBJ2-7 and V is TRBV6-5, with a tentative D call TRBD1 (6 bases). CDR3 length: 13 amino acids. V shed 2 bases and J shed 6 bases, with 11 bases lying between them. The germline V gene encodes CDR1 MNHEY and CDR2 SVGAGI.